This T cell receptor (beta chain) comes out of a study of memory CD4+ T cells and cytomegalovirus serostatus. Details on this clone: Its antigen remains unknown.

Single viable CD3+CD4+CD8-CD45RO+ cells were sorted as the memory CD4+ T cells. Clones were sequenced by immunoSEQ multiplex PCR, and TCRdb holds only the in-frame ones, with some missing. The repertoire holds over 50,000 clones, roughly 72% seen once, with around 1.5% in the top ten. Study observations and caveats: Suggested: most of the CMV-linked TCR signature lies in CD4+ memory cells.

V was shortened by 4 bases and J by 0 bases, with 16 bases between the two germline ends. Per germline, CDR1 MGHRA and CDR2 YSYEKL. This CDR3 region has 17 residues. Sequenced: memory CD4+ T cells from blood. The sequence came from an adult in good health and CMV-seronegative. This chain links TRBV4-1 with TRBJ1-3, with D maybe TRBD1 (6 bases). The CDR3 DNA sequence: TGCGCCAGCAGCCCGCGGCAGGGGCCCCGCTCTGGAAACACCATATATTTT. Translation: CASSPRQGPRSGNTIYF.